Below are 10 T cell receptor beta chains sequenced from a single sample in a study of blood T cell repertoires in COVID-19. Some clones are missing from TCRdb's copy, which holds only in-frame ones; the method was immunoSEQ multiplex PCR. The sample carries roughly 100,000 clones, just over 85% recorded once. Specimen: peripheral blood. These receptors came from a human donor in a cohort sampled during active COVID-19.

The CDR3 sequence is CASSQGTSGSYEQYF. CDR3 DNA sequence: TGTGCCAGCAGCCAGGGGACTAGCGGATCCTACGAGCAGTACTTC. The chain carries TRBV16 and TRBJ2-7; 11 nucleotides align to TRBD2. J lost 1 base, V lost 3 bases, and 2 bases had no gene match. The CDR3 contains 15 residues. The germline V gene encodes CDR1 KGHSY and CDR2 FQNENV.

The chain is built from TRBV4-3 and TRBJ2-1, with TRBD1 matching over 8 bases. Germline V gives CDR1 LGHNA, CDR2 YSLEER. There are 15 residues in the CDR3. The junction had 8 bases not matched to a gene; V was cut back by 5 bases and J by 5 bases. The CDR3 DNA follows: TGCGCCAGCAGCTACGACCGGGACAGGCACAATGAGCAGTTCTTC. It encodes CASSYDRDRHNEQFF.

The CDR3 reads CASSPGEVEAFF. The CDR3 region has the DNA TGTGCCAGCAGCCCCGGCGAGGTAGAAGCTTTCTTT. The rearrangement uses TRBV6-5 and TRBJ1-1; D is uncertain. The germline CDR1 and CDR2 sequences are MNHEY and SVGAGI. Trimming took off 6 bases at V and 8 bases at J, with 13 bases between the two ends. The CDR3 sequence is 12 residues long.

This chain uses TRBV28 with TRBJ1-2, with 7 positions matching TRBD1. V lost 7 bases, J lost 7 bases, and 9 bases stayed unmatched. In germline, CDR1 is MDHEN, CDR2 SYDVKM. The CDR3 is 13 residues long. In DNA, the CDR3 is TGTGCCAGCACCCCGACAGGGCCCCTTGGCTACACCTTC. Its translation is CASTPTGPLGYTF.

V gene TRBV3-1 (or the pseudogene TRBV3-2) combines with J gene TRBJ1-1, with D unresolved. CDR1 LGHDT and CDR2 YNNKEL come from the germline V gene (reference sequence). V lost 6 bases, J lost 1 base, and 9 bases lay in between. This CDR3 region has 13 residues. CDR3 loop: CASSPHQNTEAFF. DNA of the CDR3: TGTGCCAGCAGTCCACATCAGAACACTGAAGCTTTCTTT.

This chain joins TRBV28 and TRBJ1-2, with D unclear. The CDR3 contains 14 residues. From germline, CDR1 is MDHEN and CDR2 SYDVKM. Trimming left V 1 base short and J 4 bases short, with 10 bases between. The CDR3 nucleotides are TGTGCCAGCAGTTTATCAGGTATCGGCTATGGCTACACCTTC. It specifies CASSLSGIGYGYTF.

This chain links TRBV6-5 with TRBJ2-2; TRBD2 matches 9 bases. The trim removed 4 bases at V and 2 bases at J, leaving 2 bases unmatched. Germline V gives CDR1 MNHEY, CDR2 SVGAGI. This CDR3 region has 15 residues. This CDR3 reads CASSSTSGNTGELFF. In DNA, the CDR3 is TGTGCCAGCAGTTCGACTAGCGGCAACACCGGGGAGCTGTTTTTT.

The chain uses TRBV30 and TRBJ2-1, with a tentative D call TRBD1 (6 bases). Trimming pared 6 bases from V and 0 bases from J, leaving 18 bases between. Per the germline V gene, CDR1 is GTSNPN and CDR2 is SVGIG (reference sequence). This CDR3 is built from 16 residues. The chain's CDR3 is CACWGHGGSSYNEQFF. The CDR3 nucleotides are TGTGCCTGTTGGGGGCACGGAGGAAGCTCCTACAATGAGCAGTTCTTC.

The chain is built from TRBV18 and TRBJ1-3; unclear D gene. The germline CDR1 and CDR2 sequences are KGHSH and LQKENI. The CDR3 contains 15 residues. Trimming stripped 0 bases from V and 4 bases from J, with 10 bases between. The CDR3 protein is CASSPPAALGNTIYF. CDR3 in DNA: TGTGCCAGCTCACCACCGGCTGCCTTGGGAAACACCATATATTTT.

V usage is TRBV7-8 and J usage is TRBJ2-1; D not resolved. Germline V gives CDR1 SGHVS, CDR2 FQNEAQ. The V gene lost 3 bases and the J gene lost 8 bases, with 14 bases spanning the gap. The CDR3 runs 14 residues. The CDR3 nucleotides read TGTGCCAGCAGCTTTCTAGTAGCAATCGATGAGCAGTTCTTC. This sequence encodes CASSFLVAIDEQFF. The variable domain in full, completed from reference TRBV7-8 and TRBJ2-1, reads GAGVSQSPRYKVAKRGQDVALRCDPISGHVSLFWYQQALGQGPEFLTYFQNEAQLDKSGLPSDRFFAERPEGSVSTLKIQRTQQEDSAVYLCASSFLVAIDEQFFGPGTRLTVL.